The clone carrying this TCR beta chain was observed a few times. Its antigen is as yet unknown. The germline CDR1 and CDR2 sequences are SGHNT and YENEEA. J was trimmed by 3 bases and V by 5 bases; bases with no gene match: 9. This CDR3 comprises 16 residues. This sample is part of a study of blood T cells in healthy people across ages. Overall study results and limits: Because sorting was not performed, PBMCs prevented conclusive naive versus antigen-experienced comparison.

A second roughly 6 to 11 cycle PCR used barcoded and J-beta primers. TCRdb recomputed calls from the 5' RACE reads with MiXCR, one row per CDR3 protein. The profile shows around 1,500,000 distinct CDR3 sequences, about 30% of them singletons. V gene TRBV11-3 combines with J gene TRBJ2-7; 11 bases are a match to TRBD2. The material sequenced was blood. The clonotype comes from a woman under 40 in good health. CDR3 bases: TGTGCCAGCAGCGATGGCGGGACTAGCGGACTCTACGAGCAGTACTTC. It specifies CASSDGGTSGLYEQYF.